Listed here is a single T cell receptor (beta chain). This entry comes from a study of blood T cell repertoires in COVID-19. Study-wide background: T cells, B-cell-depleted T cells, or PBMCs provided the cDNA or gDNA that served as material.

Donors of Cohort 3 who recovered were those that had two negative PCRs, clearance, or symptom resolution. This table comes from immunoSEQ multiplex PCR, and its TCRdb copy is limited to in-frame clones, with some not included. The top ten clones hold about 10% of a sample with 200,000 to 250,000 clones, 87% of them seen once. The V gene lost 6 bases and the J gene lost 0 bases, with 6 bases spanning the gap. The CDR3 extends over 14 amino acids. Germline CDR1 is ENHRY and CDR2 is SYGVKD. The sample consisted of PBMCs or T cells enriched from blood (not recorded which). This chain joins TRBV10-3 and TRBJ2-6, with D unresolved. This receptor was obtained from a young man who had recovered from COVID-19. This chain's CDR3 is CAIRDNSGANVLTF. The DNA of the CDR3 is TGTGCCATCAGAGACAACTCTGGGGCCAACGTCCTGACTTTC.